This T cell receptor beta chain was observed in a study of shared clonotypes between healthy human individuals. Study-wide results and caveats: Shared clonotypes: approximately 4.5% naive CD4, about 3.3% naive CD8, about 2.4% memory CD4, about 0.41% memory CD8. The study generally estimated greater richness for naive than memory subsets. Incompleteness in sorted-subset sequencing, despite large depth, was shown by rarefaction.

J lost 0 bases, V lost 6 bases, and 7 bases had no gene match. Germline V gene data show CDR1 as SGHTA and CDR2 as FQGNSA. The CDR3 has 17 residues. Profiling relied on immunoSEQ multiplex PCR, and the TCRdb table lists in-frame clones only, not all of them. Of 2 million to 3 million clones listed, roughly 93% are singletons. Comments on this clone: No antigen is known for it.

Recent acute infections and vaccinations were absent in the healthy HIV-negative adult donors. V and J are TRBV7-2 and TRBJ2-7; 14 bases align to TRBD2. The TCR comes from a man younger than 35 in good health. Some clones in this sample may be carry-over from other donors' samples. The specimen was naive CD4+ T cells from PBMCs. Stated subset: CD45RA+ positively selected. The CDR3 spells CASRPGLAGGRSYEQYF. The CDR3 coding sequence is TGTGCCAGCAGACCCGGACTAGCGGGGGGCCGCTCCTACGAGCAGTACTTC.